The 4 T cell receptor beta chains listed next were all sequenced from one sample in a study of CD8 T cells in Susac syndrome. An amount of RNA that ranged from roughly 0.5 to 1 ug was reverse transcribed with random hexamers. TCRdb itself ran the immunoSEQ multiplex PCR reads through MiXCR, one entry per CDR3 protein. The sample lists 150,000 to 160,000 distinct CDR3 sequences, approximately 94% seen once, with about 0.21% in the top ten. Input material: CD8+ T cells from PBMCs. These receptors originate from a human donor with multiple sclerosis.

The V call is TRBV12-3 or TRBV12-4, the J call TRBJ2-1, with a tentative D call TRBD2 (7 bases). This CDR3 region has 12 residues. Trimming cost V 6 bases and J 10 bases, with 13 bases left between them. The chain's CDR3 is CASSVGGPEQFF. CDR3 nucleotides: TGTGCCAGCAGCGTGGGGGGGCCAGAGCAGTTCTTC.

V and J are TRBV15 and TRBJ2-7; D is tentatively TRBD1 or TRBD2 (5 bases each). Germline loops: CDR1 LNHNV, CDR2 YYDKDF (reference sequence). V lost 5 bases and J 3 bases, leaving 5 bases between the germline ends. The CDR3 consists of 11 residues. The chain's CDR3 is CATSGGYEQYF. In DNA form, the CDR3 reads TGTGCCACCAGCGGGGGCTACGAGCAGTACTTC.

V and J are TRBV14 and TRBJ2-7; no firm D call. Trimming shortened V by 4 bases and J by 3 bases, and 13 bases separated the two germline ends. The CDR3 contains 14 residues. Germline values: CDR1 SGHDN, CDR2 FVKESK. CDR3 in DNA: TGTGCCAGCAGCCCCCTAGGTGAAGACTACGAGCAGTACTTC. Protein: CASSPLGEDYEQYF.

In nucleotides, the CDR3 is TGTGCCATCTTAGCGGGGGGGCCTTACAATGAGCAGTTCTTC. Translated: CAILAGGPYNEQFF. This sequence joins TRBV2 and TRBJ2-1; 11 bases match TRBD2. The CDR3 spans 14 residues. Per germline, CDR1 SNHLY and CDR2 FYNNEI. With V trimmed by 10 bases and J by 4 bases, 6 bases remained unmatched.